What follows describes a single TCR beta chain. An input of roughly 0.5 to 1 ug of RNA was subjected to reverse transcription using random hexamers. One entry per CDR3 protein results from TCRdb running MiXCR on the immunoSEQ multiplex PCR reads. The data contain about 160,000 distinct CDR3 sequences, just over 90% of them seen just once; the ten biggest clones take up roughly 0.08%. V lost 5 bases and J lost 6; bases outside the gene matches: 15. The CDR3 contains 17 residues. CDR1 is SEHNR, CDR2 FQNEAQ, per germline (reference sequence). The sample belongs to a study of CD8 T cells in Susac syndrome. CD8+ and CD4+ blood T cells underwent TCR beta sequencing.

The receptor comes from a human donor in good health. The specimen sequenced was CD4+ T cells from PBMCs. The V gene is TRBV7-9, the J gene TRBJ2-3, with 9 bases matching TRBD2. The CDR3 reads CASSLRRLAAEGDTQYF. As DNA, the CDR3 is TGTGCCAGCAGCCTCCGTCGACTAGCGGCAGAGGGGGATACGCAGTATTTT.